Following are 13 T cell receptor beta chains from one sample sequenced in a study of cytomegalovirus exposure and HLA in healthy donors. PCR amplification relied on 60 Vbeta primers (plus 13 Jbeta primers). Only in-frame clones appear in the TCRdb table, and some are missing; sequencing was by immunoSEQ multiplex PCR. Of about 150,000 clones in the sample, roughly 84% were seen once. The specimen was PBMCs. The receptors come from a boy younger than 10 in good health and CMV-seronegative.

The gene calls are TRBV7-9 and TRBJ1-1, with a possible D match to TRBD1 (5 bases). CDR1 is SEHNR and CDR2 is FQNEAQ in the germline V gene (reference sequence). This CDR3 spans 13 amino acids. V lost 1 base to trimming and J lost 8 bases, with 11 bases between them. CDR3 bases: TGTGCCAGCAGCTTAGGGGGCAGACCCGAAGCTTTCTTT. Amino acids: CASSLGGRPEAFF.

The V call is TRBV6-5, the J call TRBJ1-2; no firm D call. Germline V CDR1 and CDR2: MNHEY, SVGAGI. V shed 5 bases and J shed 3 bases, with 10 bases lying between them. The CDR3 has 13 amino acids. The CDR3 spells CASSQADDYGYTF. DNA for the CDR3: TGTGCCAGCAGTCAGGCCGATGACTATGGCTACACCTTC.

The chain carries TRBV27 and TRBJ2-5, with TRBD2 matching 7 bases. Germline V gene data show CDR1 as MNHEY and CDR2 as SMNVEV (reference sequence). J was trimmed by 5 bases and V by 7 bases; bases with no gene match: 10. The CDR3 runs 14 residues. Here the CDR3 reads CASTPGGRAETQYF. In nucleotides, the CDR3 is TGTGCCAGCACCCCGGGGGGACGGGCGGAGACCCAGTACTTC.

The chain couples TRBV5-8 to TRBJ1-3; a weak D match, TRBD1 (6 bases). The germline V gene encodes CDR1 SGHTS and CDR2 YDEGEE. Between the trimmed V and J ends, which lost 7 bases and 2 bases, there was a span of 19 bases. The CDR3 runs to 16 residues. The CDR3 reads CASQPGGLHPGNTIYF. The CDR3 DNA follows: TGTGCCAGCCAACCGGGGGGGCTTCATCCTGGAAACACCATATATTTT.

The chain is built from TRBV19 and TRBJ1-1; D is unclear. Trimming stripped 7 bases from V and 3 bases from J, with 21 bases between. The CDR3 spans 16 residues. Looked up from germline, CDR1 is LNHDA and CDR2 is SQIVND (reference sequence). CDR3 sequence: CASTNRRAVRDTEAFF. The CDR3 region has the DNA TGTGCCAGTACCAATAGAAGGGCCGTGAGGGACACTGAAGCTTTCTTT.

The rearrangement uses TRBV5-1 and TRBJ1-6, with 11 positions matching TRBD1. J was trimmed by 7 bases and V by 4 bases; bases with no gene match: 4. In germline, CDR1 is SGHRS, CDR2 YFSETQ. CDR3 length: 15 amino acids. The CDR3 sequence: CASSRGTGGNSPLHF. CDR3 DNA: TGCGCCAGCAGCAGAGGGACAGGGGGGAATTCACCCCTCCACTTT.

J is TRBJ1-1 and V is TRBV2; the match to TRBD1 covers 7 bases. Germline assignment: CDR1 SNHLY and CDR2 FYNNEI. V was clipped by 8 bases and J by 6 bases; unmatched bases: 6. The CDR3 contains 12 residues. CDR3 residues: CASDVGTAEAFF. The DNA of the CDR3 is TGTGCCAGCGACGTAGGGACAGCTGAAGCTTTCTTT.

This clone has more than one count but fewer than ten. In nucleotides, the CDR3 is TGCGCCAGCAGCCCCCGGGTTTCCTCTGGGGCCAACGTCCTGACTTTC. Translation: CASSPRVSSGANVLTF. V usage is TRBV4-1 and J usage is TRBJ2-6, with D hard to call. The CDR3 sequence is 16 residues long. V lost 4 bases and J 0 bases, leaving 10 bases between the germline ends. Germline V CDR1 and CDR2: MGHRA, YSYEKL.

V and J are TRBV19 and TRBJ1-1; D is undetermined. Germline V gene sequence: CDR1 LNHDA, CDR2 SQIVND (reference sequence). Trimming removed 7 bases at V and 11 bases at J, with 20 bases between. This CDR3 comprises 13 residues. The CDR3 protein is CASIPFFGGSAFF. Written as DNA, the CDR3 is TGTGCCAGTATCCCCTTCTTCGGCGGTTCGGCTTTCTTT. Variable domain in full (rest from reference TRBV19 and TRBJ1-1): DGGITQSPKYLFRKEGQNVTLSCEQNLNHDAMYWYRQDPGQGLRLIYYSQIVNDFQKGDIAEGYSVSREKKESFPLTVTSAQKNPTAFYLCASIPFFGGSAFFGQGTRLTVV.

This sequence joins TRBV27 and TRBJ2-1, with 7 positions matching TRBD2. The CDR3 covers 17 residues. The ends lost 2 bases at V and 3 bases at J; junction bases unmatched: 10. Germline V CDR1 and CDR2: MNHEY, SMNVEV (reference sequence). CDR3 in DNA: TGTGCCAGCAGTTTAGACAGATTAAGGACTAGCTACAATGAGCAGTTCTTC. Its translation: CASSLDRLRTSYNEQFF.

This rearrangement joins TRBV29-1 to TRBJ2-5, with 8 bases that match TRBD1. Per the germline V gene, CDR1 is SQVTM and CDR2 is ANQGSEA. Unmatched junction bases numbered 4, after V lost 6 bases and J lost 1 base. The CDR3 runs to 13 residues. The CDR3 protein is CSVDRVFQETQYF. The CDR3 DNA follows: TGCAGCGTGGACAGGGTGTTCCAAGAGACCCAGTACTTC.

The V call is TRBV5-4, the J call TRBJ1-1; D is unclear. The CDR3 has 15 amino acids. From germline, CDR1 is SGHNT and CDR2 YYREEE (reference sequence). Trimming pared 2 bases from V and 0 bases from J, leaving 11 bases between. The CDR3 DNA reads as TGTGCCAGCAGCTTTAGAGGGTTTATGAACACTGAAGCTTTCTTT. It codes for CASSFRGFMNTEAFF.

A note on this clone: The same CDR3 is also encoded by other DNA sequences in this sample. The CDR3 reads CASSQRRTSGTDTQYF. In DNA, the CDR3 is TGCGCCAGCAGCCAGAGGAGGACTAGCGGCACAGATACGCAGTATTTT. V is TRBV4-1 and J is TRBJ2-3; TRBD2 matches 9 bases. Germline-derived CDR1 and CDR2 are MGHRA and YSYEKL. With 3 bases clipped from V and 1 base from J, the junction kept 5 bases outside the gene matches. The CDR3 runs to 16 residues.